This T cell receptor beta chain was observed in a study of blood T cell repertoires in COVID-19. Across the whole study: Some COVID-19 samples were acute and others convalescent; all came from the United States, Italy and Spain. Sources were T cells, B-cell-depleted T cells, or PBMCs; the material itself was cDNA or gDNA.

Original data processing: From reference gene primer amplification, estimates of nucleated cell counts were derived. TCRdb keeps only in-frame clones here, not all; method: immunoSEQ multiplex PCR. V, J and clone size are taken as reported in that table, and D and trimming were inferred from the DNA itself. The top ten hold about 6.8% of the sample, which has some 190,000 clones, about 88% seen once. Trimming took 1 base from V and 0 from J; bases not matched to a gene: 2. CDR1 is LGHNA and CDR2 is YSLEER in the germline V gene. CDR3 length equals 15 residues. This clone was seen only once. The chain carries TRBV4-3 and TRBJ2-7; 8 nucleotides line up with TRBD2. Material: peripheral blood. The receptor was derived from a woman in her 40s who had recovered from COVID-19. CDR3 sequence: CASSQVSGSSYEQYF. As DNA, the CDR3 is TGCGCCAGCAGCCAAGTGAGCGGGAGCTCCTACGAGCAGTACTTC.